This TCR beta chain comes out of a study of blood T cell repertoires in COVID-19. Here immunoSEQ multiplex PCR was the method, and the copy in TCRdb shows in-frame clones only, minus some. This sample yields almost 95,000 clones, of which roughly nine tenths are seen a single time; around 20% belongs to the top ten. The CDR3 extends over 16 amino acids. CDR1 and CDR2 (germline): LGHNA, YNFKEQ. The V end lost 3 bases, the J end lost 6 bases, and 15 bases lay between the germline ends. The source is an older woman with COVID-19, enrolled during active disease. The sequenced material came from peripheral blood. V usage is TRBV4-2 and J usage is TRBJ1-6; no definite D call. The DNA of the CDR3 is TGTGCCAGCAGCCAGACTACATTAAAATCTAATTCACCCCTCCACTTT. Its translation is CASSQTTLKSNSPLHF.